A single sample is the source of the 4 T cell receptor beta chains below, sequenced in a study of blood T cell repertoires in COVID-19. Assay used: immunoSEQ multiplex PCR; TCRdb lists only in-frame clones, some missing. The sample contains hundreds of thousands of clones, about 86% of which appear only once. Sequencing used peripheral blood. The receptors were sampled from a woman in her 70s with COVID-19, enrolled during active disease.

This chain uses TRBV28 with TRBJ1-6, with 7 positions matching TRBD1. Germline loops: CDR1 MDHEN, CDR2 SYDVKM. V lost 6 bases and J lost 11; bases outside the gene matches: 10. The length of the CDR3 is 14 residues. CDR3 loop: CASSRRGAGTPLHF. The CDR3, as DNA: TGTGCCAGCAGCCGCAGGGGGGCTGGTACACCCCTCCACTTT.

A single count supports this clone. The CDR3 DNA follows: TGTGCCAGCAGCGTGGGGACTAGCGATGAGCAGTTCTTC. Protein sequence: CASSVGTSDEQFF. This chain joins TRBV9 and TRBJ2-1; 10 bases align to TRBD2. CDR1 and CDR2 from the germline V gene are SGDLS and YYNGEE. V shed 2 bases, J shed 8 bases, and the junction held 1 base outside the gene matches. The CDR3 is 13 residues long.

The V call is TRBV28, the J call TRBJ1-6; the D gene is possibly TRBD1 (6 bases). The ends were cut back, 6 bases at V and 6 bases at J, with 18 bases in the middle. Germline CDR1 MDHEN, CDR2 SYDVKM. The CDR3 sequence is 16 residues long. The CDR3 DNA is TGTGCCAGCAGCTCCAGCATGGGGGGGCGTAATTCACCCCTCCACTTT. As protein: CASSSSMGGRNSPLHF. The variable domain in full, completed from reference TRBV28 and TRBJ1-6, reads DVKVTQSSRYLVKRTGEKVFLECVQDMDHENMFWYRQDPGLGLRLIYFSYDVKMKEKGDIPEGYSVSREKKERFSLILESASTNQTSMYLCASSSSMGGRNSPLHFGNGTRLTVT.

This clone was recorded a few times. The V gene is TRBV5-1, the J gene TRBJ2-7, with 10 bases aligning to TRBD1. Germline CDR1 and CDR2: SGHRS and YFSETQ. CDR3 length equals 15 residues. The junction had 5 bases not matched to a gene; V was cut back by 5 bases and J by 0 bases. The chain's CDR3 is CASRLGQGHSYEQYF. DNA for the CDR3: TGCGCCAGCAGACTGGGACAGGGGCACTCCTACGAGCAGTACTTC. The complete variable domain, with remaining parts taken from reference TRBV5-1 and TRBJ2-7, reads KAGVTQTPRYLIKTRGQQVTLSCSPISGHRSVSWYQQTPGQGLQFLFEYFSETQRNKGNFPGRFSGRQFSNSRSEMNVSTLELGDSALYLCASRLGQGHSYEQYFGPGTRLTVT.